This entry describes one T cell receptor beta chain. Antigen unknown. The V gene's germline CDR1 is LNHDA and CDR2 SQIVND (reference sequence). The CDR3 totals 12 residues. The trim removed 4 bases at V and 14 bases at J, leaving 6 bases unmatched. Each TCR beta cDNA library carried unique molecular identifiers. Around 500,000 cDNA molecules were recovered from an input of roughly 0.95 to 11 million T cells. TCRdb reprocessed the PCR reads via MiXCR and lists one record per CDR3 protein. Here the sample spans hundreds of thousands of distinct CDR3 sequences, roughly 30% being singletons. These data are taken from a study of post-analysis software for immune sequencing data. General study findings and limits: In multiple sclerosis, normalized Chao1 diversity was significantly below that of controls. Analysis by F measure revealed that same-batch samples clustered strongly together. There were about 5 TRBV segments more frequent in patients than controls, and TRBV5-6, TRBV5-1 and TRBV20-1 were among them.

J is TRBJ2-1 and V is TRBV19; TRBD1 matches at 9 bases. This TCR was recovered from a girl under 18 with multiple sclerosis. Specimen: blood. The CDR3 nucleotides are TGTGCCAGTAGTAACCGGGACAGGGAGGAGTTCTTC. Its protein is CASSNRDREEFF.